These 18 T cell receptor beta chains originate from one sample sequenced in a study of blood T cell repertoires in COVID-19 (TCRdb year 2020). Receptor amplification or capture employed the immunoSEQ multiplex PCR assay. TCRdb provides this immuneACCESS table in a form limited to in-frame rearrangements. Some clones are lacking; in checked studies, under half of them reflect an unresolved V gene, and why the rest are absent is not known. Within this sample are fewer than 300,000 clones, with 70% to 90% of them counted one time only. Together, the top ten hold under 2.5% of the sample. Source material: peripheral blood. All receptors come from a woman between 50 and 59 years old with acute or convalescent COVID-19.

The CDR3 is CASSLQAGGHQSQYF. CDR3 in DNA: TGTGCCAGCAGCTTACAAGCGGGAGGGCATCAGTCGCAGTATTTT. The chain uses TRBV7-3 and TRBJ2-3, with 10 bases lining up with TRBD2. CDR1 and CDR2 (germline): SGHTA, FQGTGA. Unmatched junction bases numbered 9, after V lost 2 bases and J lost 10 bases. There are 15 residues in the CDR3.

Here the CDR3 reads CASSWGEGSSYNEQFF. The CDR3 coding sequence is TGTGCCAGCAGTTGGGGGGAGGGAAGCTCCTACAATGAGCAGTTCTTC. V gene TRBV27 combines with J gene TRBJ2-1, with 7 bases lining up with TRBD2. V was clipped by 4 bases and J by 0 bases; unmatched bases: 6. The germline CDR1 and CDR2 sequences are MNHEY and SMNVEV (reference sequence). This CDR3 spans 16 amino acids.

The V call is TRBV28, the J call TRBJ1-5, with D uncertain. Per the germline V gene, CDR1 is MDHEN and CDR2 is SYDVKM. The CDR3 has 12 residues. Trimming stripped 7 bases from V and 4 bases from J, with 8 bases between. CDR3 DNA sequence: TGTGCCAGCATGGAGGTTAATCAGCCCCAGCATTTT. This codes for CASMEVNQPQHF.

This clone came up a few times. CDR3 DNA sequence: TGTGCCAGCAGCGGATCAGGACTTGATGGCTACACCTTC. Translation gives CASSGSGLDGYTF. The J gene is TRBJ1-2, the V gene TRBV11-3; D ambiguous. The germline V and J ends were trimmed by 5 bases and 6 bases, with 13 bases remaining between them. This CDR3 is 13 amino acids long. The germline CDR1 and CDR2 sequences are SGHNT and YENEEA.

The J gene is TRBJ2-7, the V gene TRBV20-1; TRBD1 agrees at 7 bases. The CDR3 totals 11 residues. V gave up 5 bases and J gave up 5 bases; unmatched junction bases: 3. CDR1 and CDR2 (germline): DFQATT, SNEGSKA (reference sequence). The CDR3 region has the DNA TGCAGTGCTTCACAGGGGAACGAGCAGTACTTC. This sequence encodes CSASQGNEQYF.

In DNA, the CDR3 is TGCAGCGTAAGGACAGGGGGCAATCAGCCCCAGCATTTT. This gives the protein CSVRTGGNQPQHF. The chain carries TRBV29-1 and TRBJ1-5; 9 nucleotides agree with TRBD1. The J segment lost 2 bases and the V segment lost 6 bases, leaving 2 bases of the junction unmatched. Germline V lookup: CDR1 SQVTM, CDR2 ANQGSEA. The CDR3 consists of 13 residues.

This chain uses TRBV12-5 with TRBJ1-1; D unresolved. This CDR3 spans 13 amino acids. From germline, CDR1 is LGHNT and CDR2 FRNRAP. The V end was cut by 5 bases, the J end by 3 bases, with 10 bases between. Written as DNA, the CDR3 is TGTGCTAGTGGTCTGGACGGGTACACTGAAGCTTTCTTT. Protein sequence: CASGLDGYTEAFF.

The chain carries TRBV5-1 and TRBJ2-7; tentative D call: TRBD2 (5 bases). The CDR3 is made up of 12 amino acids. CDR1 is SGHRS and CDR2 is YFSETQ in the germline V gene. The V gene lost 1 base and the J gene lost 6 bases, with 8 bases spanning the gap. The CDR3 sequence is CASSLFEGEQYF. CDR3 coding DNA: TGCGCCAGCAGCTTGTTCGAGGGCGAGCAGTACTTC.

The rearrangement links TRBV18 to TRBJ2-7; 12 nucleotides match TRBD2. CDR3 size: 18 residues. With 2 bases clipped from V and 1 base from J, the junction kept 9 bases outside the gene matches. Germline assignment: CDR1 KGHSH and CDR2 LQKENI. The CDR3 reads CASSPGTSGFSPSYEQYF. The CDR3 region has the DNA TGTGCCAGCTCACCAGGGACTAGCGGGTTTTCGCCGTCCTACGAGCAGTACTTC.

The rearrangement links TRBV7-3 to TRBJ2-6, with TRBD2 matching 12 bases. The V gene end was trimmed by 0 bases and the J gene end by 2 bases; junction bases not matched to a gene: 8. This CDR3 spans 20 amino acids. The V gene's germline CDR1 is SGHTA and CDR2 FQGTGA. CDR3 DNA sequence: TGTGCCAGCAGCTTAACTGGCCCTAGCGGGAGGGCCGCTGGGGCCAACGTCCTGACTTTC. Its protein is CASSLTGPSGRAAGANVLTF. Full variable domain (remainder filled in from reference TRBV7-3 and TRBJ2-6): GAGVSQTPSNKVTEKGKYVELRCDPISGHTALYWYRQSLGQGPEFLIYFQGTGAADDSGLPNDRFFAVRPEGSVSTLKIQRTERGDSAVYLCASSLTGPSGRAAGANVLTFGAGSRLTVL.

The CDR3 region is CSVLEQVNQPQHF. The CDR3 DNA follows: TGCAGCGTTCTGGAACAGGTCAATCAGCCCCAGCATTTT. The chain joins TRBV29-1 to TRBJ1-5; possibly TRBD1 for D (5 bases). V lost 5 bases and J 3 bases, leaving 11 bases between the germline ends. Germline-derived CDR1 and CDR2 are SQVTM and ANQGSEA. CDR3 length: 13 amino acids.

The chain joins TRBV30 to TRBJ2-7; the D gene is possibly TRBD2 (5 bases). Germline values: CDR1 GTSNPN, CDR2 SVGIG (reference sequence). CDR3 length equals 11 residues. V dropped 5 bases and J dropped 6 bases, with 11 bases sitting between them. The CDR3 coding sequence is TGTGCCTGGGTGGGGAGAGGCGAGCAGTACTTC. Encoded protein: CAWVGRGEQYF.

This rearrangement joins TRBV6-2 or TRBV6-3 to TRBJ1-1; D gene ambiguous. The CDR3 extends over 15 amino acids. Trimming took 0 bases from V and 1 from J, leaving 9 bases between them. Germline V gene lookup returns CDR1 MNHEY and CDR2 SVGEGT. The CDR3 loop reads CASSYSPSPNTEAFF. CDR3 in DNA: TGTGCCAGCAGTTACTCACCTAGCCCGAACACTGAAGCTTTCTTT.

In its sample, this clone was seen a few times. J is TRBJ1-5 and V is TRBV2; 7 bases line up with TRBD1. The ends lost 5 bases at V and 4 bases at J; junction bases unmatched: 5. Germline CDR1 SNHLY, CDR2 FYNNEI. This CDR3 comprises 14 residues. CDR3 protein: CASSITGVNQPQHF. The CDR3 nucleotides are TGTGCCAGCAGTATTACAGGGGTGAATCAGCCCCAGCATTTT.

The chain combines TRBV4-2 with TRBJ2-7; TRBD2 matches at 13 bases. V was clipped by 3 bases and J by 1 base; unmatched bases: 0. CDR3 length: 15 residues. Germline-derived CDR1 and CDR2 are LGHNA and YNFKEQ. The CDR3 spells CASSQTSGRSYEQYF. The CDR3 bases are TGTGCCAGCAGCCAGACTAGCGGGAGGTCCTACGAGCAGTACTTC.

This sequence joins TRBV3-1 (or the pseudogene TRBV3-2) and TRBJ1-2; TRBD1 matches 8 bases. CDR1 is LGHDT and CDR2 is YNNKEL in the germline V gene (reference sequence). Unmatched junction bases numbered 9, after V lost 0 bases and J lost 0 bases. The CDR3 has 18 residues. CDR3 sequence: CASSQDGGQAIANYGYTF. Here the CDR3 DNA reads TGTGCCAGCAGCCAAGATGGGGGACAGGCCATAGCTAACTATGGCTACACCTTC.

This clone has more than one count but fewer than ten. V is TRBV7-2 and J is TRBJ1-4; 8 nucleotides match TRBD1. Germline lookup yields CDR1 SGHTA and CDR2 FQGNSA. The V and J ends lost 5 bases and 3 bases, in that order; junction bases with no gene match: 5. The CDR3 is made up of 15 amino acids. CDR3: CASSPQGAANEKLFF. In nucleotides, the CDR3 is TGTGCCAGCAGCCCCCAGGGGGCGGCTAATGAAAAACTGTTTTTT.

CDR3 sequence reads: CASRTILRTGGRNEQFF. For the CDR3, the DNA is TGTGCCAGCAGGACCATCCTGCGGACAGGGGGCCGGAATGAGCAGTTCTTC. The chain combines TRBV27 with TRBJ2-1, with TRBD1 identical over 11 bases. This CDR3 region has 17 residues. Germline assignment: CDR1 MNHEY and CDR2 SMNVEV (reference sequence). J was trimmed by 7 bases and V by 6 bases; bases with no gene match: 14.